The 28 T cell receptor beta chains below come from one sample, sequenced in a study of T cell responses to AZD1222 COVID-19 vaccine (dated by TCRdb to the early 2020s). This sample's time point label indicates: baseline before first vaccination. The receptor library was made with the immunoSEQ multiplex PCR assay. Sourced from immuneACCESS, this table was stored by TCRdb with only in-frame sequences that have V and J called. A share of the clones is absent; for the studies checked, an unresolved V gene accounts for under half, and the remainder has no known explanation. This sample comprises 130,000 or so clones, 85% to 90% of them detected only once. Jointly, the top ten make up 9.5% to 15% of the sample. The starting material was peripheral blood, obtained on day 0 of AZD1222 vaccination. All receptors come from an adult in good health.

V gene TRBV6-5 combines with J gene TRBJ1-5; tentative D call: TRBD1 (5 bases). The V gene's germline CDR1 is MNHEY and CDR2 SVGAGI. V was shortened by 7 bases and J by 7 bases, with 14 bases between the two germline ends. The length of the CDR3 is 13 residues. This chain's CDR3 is CASKWGGRQPQHF. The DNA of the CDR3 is TGTGCCAGCAAGTGGGGGGGACGGCAGCCCCAGCATTTT.

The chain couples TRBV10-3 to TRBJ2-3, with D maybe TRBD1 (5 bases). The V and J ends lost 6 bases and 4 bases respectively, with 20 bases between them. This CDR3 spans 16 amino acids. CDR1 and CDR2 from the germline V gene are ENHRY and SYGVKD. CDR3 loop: CAIRPGRTPGPDTQYF. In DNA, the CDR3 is TGTGCCATCAGGCCCGGCCGGACACCGGGCCCAGATACGCAGTATTTT.

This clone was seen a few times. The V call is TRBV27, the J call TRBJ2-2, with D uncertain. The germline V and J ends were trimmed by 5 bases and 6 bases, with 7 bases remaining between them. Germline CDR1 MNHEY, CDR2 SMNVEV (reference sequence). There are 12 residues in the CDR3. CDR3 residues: CASSRFSGELFF. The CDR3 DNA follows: TGTGCCAGCAGTCGTTTTTCCGGGGAGCTGTTTTTT.

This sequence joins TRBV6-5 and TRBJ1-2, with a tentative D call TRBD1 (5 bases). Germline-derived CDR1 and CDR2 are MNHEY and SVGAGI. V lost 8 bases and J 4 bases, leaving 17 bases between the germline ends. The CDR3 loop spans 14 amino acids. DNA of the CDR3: TGTGCCAGCGGAGACGGGACGGGACTCTATGGCTACACCTTC. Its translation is CASGDGTGLYGYTF.

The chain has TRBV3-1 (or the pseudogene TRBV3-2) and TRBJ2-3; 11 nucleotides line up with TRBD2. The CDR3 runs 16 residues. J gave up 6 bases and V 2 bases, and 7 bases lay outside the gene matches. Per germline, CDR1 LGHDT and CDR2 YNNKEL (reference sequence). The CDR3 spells CASSQRMTSGTDTQYF. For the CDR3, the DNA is TGTGCCAGCAGCCAAAGAATGACTAGCGGGACGGATACGCAGTATTTT.

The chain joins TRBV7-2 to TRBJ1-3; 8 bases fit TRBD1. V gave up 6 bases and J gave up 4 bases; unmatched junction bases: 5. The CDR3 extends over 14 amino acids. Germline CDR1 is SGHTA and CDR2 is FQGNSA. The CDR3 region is CASSGQGPGNTIYF. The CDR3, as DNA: TGTGCCAGCAGTGGACAGGGACCAGGAAACACCATATATTTT.

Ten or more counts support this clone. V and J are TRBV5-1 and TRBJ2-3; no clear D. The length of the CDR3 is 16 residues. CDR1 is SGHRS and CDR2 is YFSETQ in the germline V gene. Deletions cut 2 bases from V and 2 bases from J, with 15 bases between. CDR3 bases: TGCGCCAGCAGCTTAAGACAAGTGGTAGCCACAGATACGCAGTATTTT. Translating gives CASSLRQVVATDTQYF.

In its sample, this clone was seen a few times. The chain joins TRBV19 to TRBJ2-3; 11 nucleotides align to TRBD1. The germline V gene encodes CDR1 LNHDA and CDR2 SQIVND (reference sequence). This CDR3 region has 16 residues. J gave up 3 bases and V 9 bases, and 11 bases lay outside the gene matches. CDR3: CASGQGALRPTDTQYF. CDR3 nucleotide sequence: TGTGCCAGCGGACAGGGGGCCTTGAGGCCGACAGATACGCAGTATTTT.

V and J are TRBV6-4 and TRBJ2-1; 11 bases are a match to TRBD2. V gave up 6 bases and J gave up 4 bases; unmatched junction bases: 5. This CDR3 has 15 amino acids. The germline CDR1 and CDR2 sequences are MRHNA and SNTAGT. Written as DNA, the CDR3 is TGTGCCAGCAGATTGACTAGCGGGACTTACAATGAGCAGTTCTTC. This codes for CASRLTSGTYNEQFF.

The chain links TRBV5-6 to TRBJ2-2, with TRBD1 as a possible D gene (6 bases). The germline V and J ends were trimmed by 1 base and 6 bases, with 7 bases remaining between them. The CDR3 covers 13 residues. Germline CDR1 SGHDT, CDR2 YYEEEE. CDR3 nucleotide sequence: TGTGCCAGCAGCTTGCCAGGGGCCGGGGAGCTGTTTTTT. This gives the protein CASSLPGAGELFF. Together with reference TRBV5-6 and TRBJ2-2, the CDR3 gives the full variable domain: DAGVTQSPTHLIKTRGQQVTLRCSPKSGHDTVSWYQQALGQGPQFIFQYYEEEERQRGNFPDRFSGHQFPNYSSELNVNALLLGDSALYLCASSLPGAGELFFGEGSRLTVL.

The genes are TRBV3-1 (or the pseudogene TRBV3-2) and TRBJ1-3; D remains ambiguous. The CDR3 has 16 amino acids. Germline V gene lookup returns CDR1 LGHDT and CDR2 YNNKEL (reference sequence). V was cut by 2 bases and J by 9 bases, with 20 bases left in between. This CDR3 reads CASSQSGGQFHGTIYF. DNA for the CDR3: TGTGCCAGCAGCCAAAGCGGAGGGCAATTTCATGGCACCATATATTTT.

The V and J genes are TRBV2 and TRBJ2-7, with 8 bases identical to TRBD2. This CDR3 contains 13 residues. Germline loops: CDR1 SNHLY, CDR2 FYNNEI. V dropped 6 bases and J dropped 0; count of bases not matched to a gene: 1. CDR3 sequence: CASRSGSSYEQYF. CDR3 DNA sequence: TGTGCCAGCAGGAGCGGGAGCTCCTACGAGCAGTACTTC.

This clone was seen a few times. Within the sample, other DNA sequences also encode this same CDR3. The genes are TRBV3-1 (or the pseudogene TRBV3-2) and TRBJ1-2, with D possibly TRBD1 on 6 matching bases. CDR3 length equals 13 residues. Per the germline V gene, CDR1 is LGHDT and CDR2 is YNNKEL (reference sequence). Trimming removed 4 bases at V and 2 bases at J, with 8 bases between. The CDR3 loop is CASSPDRNYGYTF. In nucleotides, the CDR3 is TGTGCCAGCAGCCCGGACAGAAACTATGGCTACACCTTC.

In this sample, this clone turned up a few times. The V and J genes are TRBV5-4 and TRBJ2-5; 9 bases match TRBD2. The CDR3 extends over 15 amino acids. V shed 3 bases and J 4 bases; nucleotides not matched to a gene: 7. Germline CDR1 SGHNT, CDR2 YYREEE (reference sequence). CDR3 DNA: TGTGCCAGCAGCTCTAGCGGGAACGACGGAGAGACCCAGTACTTC. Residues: CASSSSGNDGETQYF. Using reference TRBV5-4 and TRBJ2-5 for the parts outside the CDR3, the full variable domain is ETGVTQSPTHLIKTRGQQVTLRCSSQSGHNTVSWYQQALGQGPQFIFQYYREEENGRGNFPPRFSGLQFPNYSSELNVNALELDDSALYLCASSSSGNDGETQYFGPGTRLLVL.

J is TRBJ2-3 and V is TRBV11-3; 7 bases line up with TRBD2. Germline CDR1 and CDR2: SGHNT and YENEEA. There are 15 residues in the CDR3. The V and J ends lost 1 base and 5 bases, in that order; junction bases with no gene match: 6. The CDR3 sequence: CASSLGSGERDTQYF. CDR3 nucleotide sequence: TGTGCCAGCAGCTTAGGGAGCGGGGAACGAGATACGCAGTATTTT.

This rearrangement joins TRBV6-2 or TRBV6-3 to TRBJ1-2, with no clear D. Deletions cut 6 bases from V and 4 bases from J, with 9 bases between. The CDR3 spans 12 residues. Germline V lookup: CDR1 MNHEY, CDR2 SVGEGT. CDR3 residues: CASSLLGYGYTF. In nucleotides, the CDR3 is TGTGCCAGCAGCCTCCTAGGCTATGGCTACACCTTC.

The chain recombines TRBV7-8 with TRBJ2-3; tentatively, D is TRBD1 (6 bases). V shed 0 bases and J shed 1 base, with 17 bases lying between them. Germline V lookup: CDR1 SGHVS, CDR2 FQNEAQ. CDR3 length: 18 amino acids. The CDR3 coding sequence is TGTGCCAGCAGCTTAGCGGGGGCTAGGGCCGGGGGCACAGATACGCAGTATTTT. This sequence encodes CASSLAGARAGGTDTQYF.

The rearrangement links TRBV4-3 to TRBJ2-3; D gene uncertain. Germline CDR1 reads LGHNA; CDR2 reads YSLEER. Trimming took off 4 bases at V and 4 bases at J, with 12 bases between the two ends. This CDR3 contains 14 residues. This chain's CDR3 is CASSPIGNPDTQYF. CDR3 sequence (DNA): TGCGCCAGCAGCCCGATCGGTAATCCAGATACGCAGTATTTT.

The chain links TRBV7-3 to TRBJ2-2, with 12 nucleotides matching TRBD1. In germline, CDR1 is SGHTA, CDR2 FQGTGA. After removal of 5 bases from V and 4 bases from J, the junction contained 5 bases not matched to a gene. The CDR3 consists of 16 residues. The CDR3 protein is CASSLGQGAGTGELFF. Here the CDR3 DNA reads TGTGCCAGCAGCCTGGGACAGGGGGCAGGCACCGGGGAGCTGTTTTTT.

The CDR3 protein is CASSLEGQPRSYNSPLHF. The CDR3 nucleotides are TGTGCCAGCAGCTTAGAGGGACAGCCCCGCTCCTATAATTCACCCCTCCACTTT. V usage is TRBV7-6 and J usage is TRBJ1-6, with 7 bases identical to TRBD1. This CDR3 has 18 amino acids. The germline gives CDR1 SGHVS, CDR2 FNYEAQ. Trimming removed 1 base from V and 0 bases from J; junction bases left unmatched: 6.

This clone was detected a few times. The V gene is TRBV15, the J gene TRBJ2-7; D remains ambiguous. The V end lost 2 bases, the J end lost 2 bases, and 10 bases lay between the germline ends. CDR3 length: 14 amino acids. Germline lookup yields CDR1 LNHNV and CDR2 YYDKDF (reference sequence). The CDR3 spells CATSRQLGPYEQYF. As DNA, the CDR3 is TGTGCCACCAGCAGACAACTGGGCCCCTACGAGCAGTACTTC.

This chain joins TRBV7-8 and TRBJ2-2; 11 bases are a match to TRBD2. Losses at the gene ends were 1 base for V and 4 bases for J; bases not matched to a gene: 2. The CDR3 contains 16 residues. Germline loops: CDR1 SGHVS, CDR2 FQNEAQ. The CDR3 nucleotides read TGTGCCAGCAGCTTAGTAGGACTAGCGGGCACCGGGGAGCTGTTTTTT. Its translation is CASSLVGLAGTGELFF.

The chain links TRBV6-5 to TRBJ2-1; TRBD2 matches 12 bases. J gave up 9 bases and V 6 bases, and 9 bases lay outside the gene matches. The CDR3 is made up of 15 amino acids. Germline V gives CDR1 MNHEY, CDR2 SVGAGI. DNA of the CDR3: TGTGCCAGCAGACCTAGCGGGAGGGCTCTCGGTGAGCAGTTCTTC. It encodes CASRPSGRALGEQFF.

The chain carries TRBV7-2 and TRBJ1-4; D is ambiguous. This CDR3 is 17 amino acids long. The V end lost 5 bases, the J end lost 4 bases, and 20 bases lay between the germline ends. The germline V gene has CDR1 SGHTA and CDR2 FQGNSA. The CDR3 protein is CASSLSPQRVHNEKLFF. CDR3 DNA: TGTGCCAGCAGCCTTAGCCCCCAACGCGTCCATAATGAAAAACTGTTTTTT.

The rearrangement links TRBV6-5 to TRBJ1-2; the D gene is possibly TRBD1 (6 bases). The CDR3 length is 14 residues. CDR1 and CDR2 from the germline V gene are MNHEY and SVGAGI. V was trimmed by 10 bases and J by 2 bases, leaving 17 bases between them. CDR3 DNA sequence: TGTGCCACCCTGGACAGTCTACTCAACTATGGCTACACCTTC. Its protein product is CATLDSLLNYGYTF.

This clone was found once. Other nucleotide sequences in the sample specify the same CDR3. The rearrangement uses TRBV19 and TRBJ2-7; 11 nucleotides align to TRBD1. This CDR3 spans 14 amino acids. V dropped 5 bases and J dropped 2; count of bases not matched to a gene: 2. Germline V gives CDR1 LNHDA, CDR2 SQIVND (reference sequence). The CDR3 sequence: CASSPGQGAYEQYF. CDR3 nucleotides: TGTGCCAGTAGTCCGGGACAGGGGGCCTACGAGCAGTACTTC. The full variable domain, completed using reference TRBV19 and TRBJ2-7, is DGGITQSPKYLFRKEGQNVTLSCEQNLNHDAMYWYRQDPGQGLRLIYYSQIVNDFQKGDIAEGYSVSREKKESFPLTVTSAQKNPTAFYLCASSPGQGAYEQYFGPGTRLTVT.

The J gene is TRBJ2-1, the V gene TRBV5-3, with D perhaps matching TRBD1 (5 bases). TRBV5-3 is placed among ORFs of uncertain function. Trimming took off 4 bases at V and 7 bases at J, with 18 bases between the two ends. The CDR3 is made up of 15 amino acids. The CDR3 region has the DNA TGTGCCAGAAGCCATGGGGCTACCTCCCGGAATGAGCAGTTCTTC. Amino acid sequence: CARSHGATSRNEQFF.

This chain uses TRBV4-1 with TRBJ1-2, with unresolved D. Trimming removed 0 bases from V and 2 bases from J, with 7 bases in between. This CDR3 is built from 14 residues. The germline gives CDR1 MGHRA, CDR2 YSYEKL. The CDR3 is CASSQEYTNYGYTF. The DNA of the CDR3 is TGCGCCAGCAGCCAAGAGTACACCAACTATGGCTACACCTTC.